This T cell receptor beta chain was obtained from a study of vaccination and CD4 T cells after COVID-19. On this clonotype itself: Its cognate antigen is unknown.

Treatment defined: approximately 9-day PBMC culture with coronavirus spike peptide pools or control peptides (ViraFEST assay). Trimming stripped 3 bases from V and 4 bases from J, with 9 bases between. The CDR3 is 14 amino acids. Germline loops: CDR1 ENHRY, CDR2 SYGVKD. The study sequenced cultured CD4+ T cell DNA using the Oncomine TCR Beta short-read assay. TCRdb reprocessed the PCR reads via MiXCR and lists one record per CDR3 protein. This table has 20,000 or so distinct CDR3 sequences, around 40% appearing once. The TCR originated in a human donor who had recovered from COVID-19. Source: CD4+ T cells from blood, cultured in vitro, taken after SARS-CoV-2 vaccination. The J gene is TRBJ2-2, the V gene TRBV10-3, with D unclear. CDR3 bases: TGTGCCATCAGTGAAGCCCAGTCCACCGGGGAGCTGTTTTTT. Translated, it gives CAISEAQSTGELFF.